This entry features one TCR beta chain sequence. The data are from a study of shared T cell receptors in the human thymus. Data came from immunoSEQ multiplex PCR; TCRdb stores just in-frame clones and leaves some out. The sample yields about 540,000 clones, 75% to 85% seen once. The CDR3 loop spans 17 amino acids. V was clipped by 5 bases and J by 6 bases; unmatched bases: 15. Germline V gives CDR1 SGHTA, CDR2 FQGNSA. This sample was shared with a second study, whose subject was human thymus T cells. From that study: Thymic and blood repertoires appeared to display a bias in their usage of V and J genes.

Specimen: thymocytes. The sequence came from a boy younger than two with a congenital heart defect. The gene calls are TRBV7-2 and TRBJ2-1, with 8 nucleotides matching TRBD2. The CDR3, as DNA: TGTGCCAGCAGCCCTTTAGGGTCGGGAGGGCCCCGCAATGAGCAGTTCTTC. It translates to CASSPLGSGGPRNEQFF.